These 25 T cell receptor beta chains were sequenced from one sample in a study of blood T cell repertoires in COVID-19. The protocol was immunoSEQ multiplex PCR, while the TCRdb copy is restricted to in-frame clones and leaves out a portion. In the table there are fewer than 450,000 clones, about 87% of which are singletons. The sequencing sample was made of peripheral blood. The source is a woman in her forties or fifties with COVID-19, enrolled during active disease.

The chain recombines TRBV6-5 with TRBJ1-1; no clear D gene. The germline V gene encodes CDR1 MNHEY and CDR2 SVGAGI. The CDR3 covers 13 residues. The V and J ends lost 2 bases and 3 bases respectively, with 7 bases between them. The CDR3, as DNA: TGTGCCAGCAGTTACAGAGAATACACTGAAGCTTTCTTT. Its protein is CASSYREYTEAFF.

This chain connects TRBV6-6 to TRBJ1-4; no definite D call. This CDR3 comprises 13 residues. V lost 5 bases to trimming and J lost 4 bases, with 8 bases between them. The germline CDR1 and CDR2 sequences are MNHNY and SVGAGI (reference sequence). This CDR3 is CASSLADNEKLFF. The CDR3 nucleotides read TGTGCCAGCAGTCTGGCTGATAATGAAAAACTGTTTTTT.

This rearrangement joins TRBV13 to TRBJ1-2, with a weak D call TRBD1 (5 bases). The CDR3 loop spans 16 amino acids. Germline V gene lookup returns CDR1 PRHDT and CDR2 FYEKMQ (reference sequence). Deletions cut 2 bases from V and 0 bases from J, with 13 bases between. The CDR3 loop reads CASSLRRETANYGYTF. CDR3 in DNA: TGTGCCAGCAGCTTAAGAAGAGAGACAGCTAACTATGGCTACACCTTC. The full variable domain, its missing parts supplied by reference TRBV13 and TRBJ1-2, is AAGVIQSPRHLIKEKRETATLKCYPIPRHDTVYWYQQGPGQDPQFLISFYEKMQSDKGSIPDRFSAQQFSDYHSELNMSSLELGDSALYFCASSLRRETANYGYTFGSGTRLTVV.

The chain joins TRBV5-6 to TRBJ1-2; 8 nucleotides agree with TRBD1. From germline, CDR1 is SGHDT and CDR2 YYEEEE. The V gene end was trimmed by 2 bases and the J gene end by 4 bases; junction bases not matched to a gene: 13. This CDR3 spans 17 amino acids. CDR3: CASSLNEKDRVGYGYTF. The CDR3 DNA reads as TGTGCCAGCAGCTTAAACGAGAAGGACAGGGTTGGCTATGGCTACACCTTC.

V is TRBV6-5 and J is TRBJ2-3; a weak D match, TRBD2 (5 bases). The CDR3 runs 15 residues. V was cut by 5 bases and J by 9 bases, with 21 bases left in between. The V gene's germline CDR1 is MNHEY and CDR2 SVGAGI. The CDR3 is CASSRGGSVSGTQYF. CDR3 bases: TGTGCCAGCAGTCGGGGTGGGTCAGTCAGTGGCACGCAGTATTTT.

The chain couples TRBV4-2 to TRBJ2-5; 8 bases are a match to TRBD1. The CDR3 length is 14 residues. Per germline, CDR1 LGHNA and CDR2 YNFKEQ. V lost 1 base and J lost 4; bases outside the gene matches: 2. The CDR3, as DNA: TGTGCCAGCAGCCAAGTAGACAGGGGAGAGACCCAGTACTTC. Amino acid sequence: CASSQVDRGETQYF.

This chain connects TRBV11-2 to TRBJ2-1; TRBD2 matches 8 bases. This CDR3 comprises 15 residues. Germline CDR1 reads SGHAT; CDR2 reads FQNNGV. J gave up 4 bases and V 5 bases, and 7 bases lay outside the gene matches. The CDR3 nucleotides are TGTGCCAGCAGCGGGACGGGGGGGCCGTACAATGAGCAGTTCTTC. Translation: CASSGTGGPYNEQFF. Filled out from reference TRBV11-2 and TRBJ2-1, the complete variable domain reads EAGVAQSPRYKIIEKRQSVAFWCNPISGHATLYWYQQILGQGPKLLIQFQNNGVVDDSQLPKDRFSAERLKGVDSTLKIQPAKLEDSAVYLCASSGTGGPYNEQFFGPGTRLTVL.

This chain connects TRBV9 to TRBJ1-1; no clear D. Trimming pared 0 bases from V and 5 bases from J, leaving 11 bases between. This CDR3 has 14 amino acids. Germline CDR1 is SGDLS and CDR2 is YYNGEE. The CDR3 loop reads CASSVAYSGTEAFF. In nucleotides, the CDR3 is TGTGCCAGCAGCGTAGCTTATTCGGGGACTGAAGCTTTCTTT.

The V and J genes are TRBV24-1 and TRBJ2-5; TRBD2 matches at 13 bases. CDR1 is KGHDR, CDR2 SFDVKD, per germline. The CDR3 contains 16 residues. The trim removed 5 bases at V and 3 bases at J, leaving 5 bases unmatched. DNA for the CDR3: TGTGCCACCAGTGGCTTGGGGACTAGCGGGGAAGAGACCCAGTACTTC. Protein product: CATSGLGTSGEETQYF.

J is TRBJ1-1 and V is TRBV19; 8 bases align to TRBD1. There are 18 residues in the CDR3. The V gene's germline CDR1 is LNHDA and CDR2 SQIVND (reference sequence). V was clipped by 7 bases and J by 6 bases; unmatched bases: 22. The CDR3 DNA reads TGTGCCAGTATATCGTTTAGCACAGGGGGATTTCGGAGGGCTGAAGCTTTCTTT. Translating it yields CASISFSTGGFRRAEAFF.

The V gene is TRBV2, the J gene TRBJ2-1, with 12 bases that match TRBD2. CDR1 SNHLY and CDR2 FYNNEI come from the germline V gene. V shed 6 bases and J 8 bases; nucleotides not matched to a gene: 8. The CDR3 covers 15 residues. The CDR3 spells CASSRGTSGGHEQFF. In DNA, the CDR3 is TGTGCCAGCAGCCGAGGTACTAGCGGGGGGCATGAGCAGTTCTTC.

The CDR3 loop reads CASNPQVFHFFSGEAFF. CDR3 nucleotides: TGTGCCAGCAATCCACAGGTTTTCCACTTCTTCTCCGGGGAAGCTTTCTTT. This chain links TRBV28 with TRBJ1-1, with a weak D call TRBD1 (5 bases). From germline, CDR1 is MDHEN and CDR2 SYDVKM. Trimming took 7 bases from V and 8 from J, leaving 29 bases between them. CDR3 length: 17 amino acids.

The chain recombines TRBV10-3 with TRBJ2-3; 7 nucleotides match TRBD2. This CDR3 has 16 amino acids. Losses at the gene ends were 4 bases for V and 4 bases for J; bases not matched to a gene: 11. Germline V gives CDR1 ENHRY, CDR2 SYGVKD. The chain's CDR3 is CAISGGLSGVSDTQYF. CDR3 bases: TGTGCCATCAGTGGGGGACTAAGCGGGGTCTCAGATACGCAGTATTTT.

This chain connects TRBV13 to TRBJ2-3; possibly TRBD1 for D (5 bases). This CDR3 contains 16 residues. The V and J ends lost 1 base and 4 bases respectively, with 15 bases between them. Germline V CDR1 and CDR2: PRHDT, FYEKMQ (reference sequence). In DNA, the CDR3 is TGTGCCAGCAGCTTAGCCAGGGTGAGCTTCCCAGATACGCAGTATTTT. Translating it yields CASSLARVSFPDTQYF.

This clone has just a few counts. The chain joins TRBV2 to TRBJ1-5; 9 positions agree with TRBD1. In germline, CDR1 is SNHLY, CDR2 FYNNEI. This CDR3 is 18 amino acids long. The junction had 6 bases not matched to a gene; V was cut back by 0 bases and J by 0 bases. CDR3: CASSEAGRDRASNQPQHF. As DNA, the CDR3 is TGTGCCAGCAGTGAAGCGGGCCGGGACAGGGCTAGCAATCAGCCCCAGCATTTT.

J is TRBJ2-6 and V is TRBV5-4; D perhaps matches TRBD1 (6 bases). Germline V gene sequence: CDR1 SGHNT, CDR2 YYREEE (reference sequence). The V and J ends lost 0 bases and 4 bases respectively, with 14 bases between them. This CDR3 contains 17 residues. The DNA for the CDR3 is TGTGCCAGCAGCTTGGCGCCTACAGGGTCGGGGGCCAACGTCCTGACTTTC. Translating gives CASSLAPTGSGANVLTF. Based on the CDR3 plus reference TRBV5-4 and TRBJ2-6, the full variable domain is ETGVTQSPTHLIKTRGQQVTLRCSSQSGHNTVSWYQQALGQGPQFIFQYYREEENGRGNFPPRFSGLQFPNYSSELNVNALELDDSALYLCASSLAPTGSGANVLTFGAGSRLTVL.

This chain links TRBV7-2 with TRBJ2-3; 10 nucleotides line up with TRBD2. This CDR3 region has 14 residues. Germline CDR1 reads SGHTA; CDR2 reads FQGNSA. After removal of 4 bases from V and 6 bases from J, the junction contained 4 bases not matched to a gene. CDR3 amino acids: CASSSLLAGDTQYF. The CDR3 DNA follows: TGTGCCAGCAGCTCGCTACTAGCGGGGGATACGCAGTATTTT.

This chain joins TRBV9 and TRBJ2-3, with 13 bases aligning to TRBD2. The V segment lost 2 bases and the J segment 5 bases; nucleotides outside the gene matches: 2. Germline CDR1 is SGDLS and CDR2 is YYNGEE. CDR3 size: 15 residues. The CDR3 DNA sequence: TGTGCCAGCAGCGTCGGACTAGCGGGGGTAGATACGCAGTATTTT. Translation gives CASSVGLAGVDTQYF.

This clone was counted a single time. The rearrangement joins TRBV19 to TRBJ1-3, with TRBD1 as a possible D gene (5 bases). V was trimmed by 9 bases and J by 3 bases, leaving 9 bases between them. Looked up from germline, CDR1 is LNHDA and CDR2 is SQIVND (reference sequence). The CDR3 is made up of 12 amino acids. CDR3 nucleotides: TGTGCCAGCCAGGGTGGTGGAAACACCATATATTTT. Encoded protein: CASQGGGNTIYF.

This clone has more than one count but fewer than ten. This chain links TRBV4-2 with TRBJ1-6; no clear D gene. CDR1 is LGHNA and CDR2 is YNFKEQ in the germline V gene. The length of the CDR3 is 17 residues. V lost 0 bases and J 0 bases, leaving 9 bases between the germline ends. Here the CDR3 reads CASSQDSGSSYNSPLHF. The CDR3 DNA sequence: TGTGCCAGCAGCCAAGATTCCGGGAGCTCCTATAATTCACCCCTCCACTTT.

The DNA of the CDR3 is TGTGCCAGCTGGGACACGGGCCATTCTAGCAATCAGCCCCAGCATTTT. As protein: CASWDTGHSSNQPQHF. The V gene is TRBV28, the J gene TRBJ1-5, with D maybe TRBD1 (6 bases). CDR3 size: 16 residues. The germline V and J ends were trimmed by 8 bases and 0 bases, with 17 bases remaining between them. CDR1 is MDHEN and CDR2 is SYDVKM in the germline V gene.

The chain recombines TRBV12-3 or TRBV12-4 with TRBJ1-2; tentatively, D is TRBD1 (5 bases). V dropped 7 bases and J dropped 3 bases, with 12 bases sitting between them. This CDR3 has 13 residues. This chain's CDR3 is CASTGGVDYGYTF. CDR3 sequence (DNA): TGTGCCAGCACGGGAGGGGTGGACTATGGCTACACCTTC.

This chain links TRBV3-1 (or the pseudogene TRBV3-2) with TRBJ2-3; 11 bases agree with TRBD2. V shed 1 base and J 1 base; nucleotides not matched to a gene: 4. The CDR3 has 17 amino acids. Germline CDR1 and CDR2: LGHDT and YNNKEL (reference sequence). CDR3 loop: CASSQGASGGRTDTQYF. The CDR3 DNA is TGTGCCAGCAGCCAAGGGGCTAGCGGGGGGCGCACAGATACGCAGTATTTT.

This chain uses TRBV6-6 with TRBJ1-3, with D perhaps TRBD1 (5 bases). CDR3 length: 15 amino acids. Deletions cut 2 bases from V and 0 bases from J, with 8 bases between. The germline gives CDR1 MNHNY, CDR2 SVGAGI (reference sequence). The CDR3 protein is CASSYDRDSGNTIYF. The CDR3 DNA is TGTGCCAGCAGTTACGACAGAGACTCTGGAAACACCATATATTTT.

The chain is built from TRBV30 and TRBJ1-6, with 7 nucleotides matching TRBD1. This CDR3 is 15 amino acids long. CDR1 is GTSNPN, CDR2 SVGIG, per germline (reference sequence). J lost 7 bases, V lost 1 base, and 7 bases had no gene match. The CDR3 protein is CAWSGGQPRNSPLHF. CDR3 coding DNA: TGTGCCTGGAGTGGGGGACAGCCTAGGAATTCACCCCTCCACTTT.